The rows below give T cell receptor beta chains drawn from one sample of a study of CD8 T cells in Susac syndrome. MiXCR, applied by TCRdb to the immunoSEQ multiplex PCR reads, yields one record per CDR3 protein. The table lists around 200,000 distinct CDR3 sequences, just under 95% of them singletons. Sequenced: CD4+ T cells from PBMCs. These receptors were taken from a human donor with multiple sclerosis. CDR3s include the opening cysteine and the closing phenylalanine or tryptophan. A D gene is named only where the DNA matches it firmly. Size is stated for part of the rows, as once, few or many counts, or as a class when the clone is expanded.

v_gene	abundance	j_gene	d_gene	CDR3nt	CDR3aa
TRBV6-1	-	TRBJ1-5	-	TGTGCCAGCAGCCAAGGACGGAGCAATCAGCCCCAGCATTTT	CASSQGRSNQPQHF
TRBV2	once	TRBJ1-6	-	TGTGCCAGCAGGGACACTACAGGGCCACTCCACTTT	CASRDTTGPLHF
TRBV7-3	-	TRBJ2-1	TRBD2	TGTGCCAGCACCGTAGCGGGCTCCCATGAGCAGTTCTTC	CASTVAGSHEQFF
TRBV29-1	once	TRBJ2-3	-	TGCAGCGTTGAGGGCGGAAGGAGCACAGATACGCAGTATTTT	CSVEGGRSTDTQYF
TRBV11-2	-	TRBJ2-7	TRBD1	TGTGCCAGCAGCTGGACAGGAGCCGATTACGAGCAGTACTTC	CASSWTGADYEQYF
TRBV20-1	-	TRBJ1-6	-	TGCAGTGCTAGGGAGTCGGATTCACCCCTCCACTTT	CSARESDSPLHF
TRBV10-3	-	TRBJ2-7	TRBD2	TGTGCCATCAGTGACCCCGGGACTAAGTACGAGCAGTACTTC	CAISDPGTKYEQYF
TRBV14	-	TRBJ2-3	-	TGTGCCAGCAGCCAAGAAATAGGGCCTAACACAGATACGCAGTATTTT	CASSQEIGPNTDTQYF
TRBV6-1	-	TRBJ1-5	-	TGTGCCAGCATCATAGGCACCCATAGCAATCAGCCCCAGCATTTT	CASIIGTHSNQPQHF
TRBV18	-	TRBJ2-3	-	TGTGCCAGCTCACCGCCTCTAGGGCCCACAGATACGCAGTATTTT	CASSPPLGPTDTQYF
TRBV3-1	-	TRBJ2-2	TRBD2	TGTGCCAGCAGCCAAGAGAAATGGGGACTAGCGGTGAACACCGGGGAGCTGTTTTTT	CASSQEKWGLAVNTGELFF
TRBV3-1	-	TRBJ2-5	TRBD2	TGTGCCAGCAGCCAAGAACCGGGACTAGCTTATAGGACCCAGTACTTC	CASSQEPGLAYRTQYF
TRBV3-1	-	TRBJ1-6	-	TGTGCCAGCAGCCTTGACACCAGCCTTCTCCACTTT	CASSLDTSLLHF
TRBV29-1	-	TRBJ2-3	-	TGCAGCGTTGGGATCCCGAGCACAGATACGCAGTATTTT	CSVGIPSTDTQYF
TRBV9	-	TRBJ2-2	-	TGTGCCAGCAGCGGGGGGGCTGGCACCGGGGAGCTGTTTTTT	CASSGGAGTGELFF
TRBV15	-	TRBJ2-5	-	TGTGCCACCAGCAGAGAATCAAGGGTAGAGACCCAGTACTTC	CATSRESRVETQYF
TRBV7-2	-	TRBJ2-3	TRBD2	TGTGCCAGCAGCCTATGGGCGGGGGGTTCCACAGATACGCAGTATTTT	CASSLWAGGSTDTQYF
TRBV20-1	-	TRBJ2-5	-	TGCAGCTTCTTTTCGACTGCGAAAGAGACCCAGTACTTC	CSFFSTAKETQYF
TRBV7-3	-	TRBJ2-7	TRBD2	TGTGCCAGCAGCTTCGGGCGGGGGAGATACGAGCAGTACTTC	CASSFGRGRYEQYF
TRBV2	-	TRBJ2-6	-	TGTGCCAGCACCTTATCCCGGGGGGCCAACGTCCTGACTTTC	CASTLSRGANVLTF
TRBV9	-	TRBJ2-1	-	TGTGCCAGCAGCGCTAGCGTAGGCGAGCAGTTCTTC	CASSASVGEQFF
TRBV4-1	once	TRBJ2-5	TRBD2	TGCGCCAGCAGCCAAGAGGGACTAGCGGGGAAAGAGACCCAGTACTTC	CASSQEGLAGKETQYF
TRBV12-3/TRBV12-4	-	TRBJ2-5	-	TGTGCCAGCAGTTTGGCTAGCACAGAGACCCAGTACTTC	CASSLASTETQYF
TRBV30	-	TRBJ1-2	-	TGTGCCTGGAGTGCTGGGGGCGATGGCTACACCTTC	CAWSAGGDGYTF
TRBV12-3/TRBV12-4	few	TRBJ1-2	-	TGTGCCAGCAGTTCAGGATTCTATGGCTACACCTTC	CASSSGFYGYTF
TRBV29-1	-	TRBJ1-3	TRBD1	TGCAGCGTCACTTTAGGGGGCCCGAGCTCTGGAAACACCATATATTTT	CSVTLGGPSSGNTIYF
TRBV5-6	-	TRBJ2-4	-	TGTGCCAGCAGCGCACCAGCGGAGCCGCTACTCAATCTAGCCAAAAACATTCAGTACTTC	CASSAPAEPLLNLAKNIQYF
TRBV28	-	TRBJ1-2	-	TGTGCCAGCAGTTTAGGGGACGAACACACCTTC	CASSLGDEHTF
TRBV6-2/TRBV6-3	-	TRBJ1-6	-	TGTGCCAGCAGTTTCGGGACGGGGAATTCACCCCTCCACTTT	CASSFGTGNSPLHF
TRBV23-1	once	TRBJ1-1	-	TGCGCCAGCAGCCCCGTTCAAGCTTTCTTT	CASSPVQAFF
TRBV2	-	TRBJ1-1	-	TGTGCCAGCAGTGTAAGGGGTCCGGTCGAAGCTTTCTTT	CASSVRGPVEAFF
TRBV13	-	TRBJ2-2	TRBD1	TGTGCCAGCAGCGGCAACAGGGGAAACACCGGGGAGCTGTTTTTT	CASSGNRGNTGELFF
TRBV25-1	-	TRBJ1-2	TRBD1	TGTGCCAGCGGAAGGGGGCACGGCTACACCTTC	CASGRGHGYTF
TRBV29-1	-	TRBJ2-1	TRBD1	TGCAGCGCCTGCCGGACAGGGGGCGGTGAGCAGTTCTTC	CSACRTGGGEQFF
TRBV24-1	-	TRBJ2-5	-	TGTGCCACCAGTGAGGGCCCCCAAGAGACCCAGTACTTC	CATSEGPQETQYF
TRBV12-3/TRBV12-4	-	TRBJ2-3	-	TGTGCCAGCAGTTTTGGCATCGAAGATACGCAGTATTTT	CASSFGIEDTQYF
TRBV27	-	TRBJ2-1	TRBD2	TGTGCCAGCATGGCGCGGGGGGAACCCTACAATGAGCAGTTCTTC	CASMARGEPYNEQFF
TRBV9	once	TRBJ2-5	TRBD1	TGTGCCAGCAGCGCGACAGGGAATCAAGAGACCCAGTACTTC	CASSATGNQETQYF
TRBV20-1	-	TRBJ2-5	-	TGCAGTGCTAGAATGAGGAACCAAGAGACCCAGTACTTC	CSARMRNQETQYF
TRBV29-1	-	TRBJ2-1	TRBD1	TGCAGCGTATGGGACAGGGGTTCTAGCTCCTACAATGAGCAGTTCTTC	CSVWDRGSSSYNEQFF
TRBV19	-	TRBJ1-1	-	TGTGCCAGTAGTATAGCAAAGGTTGGGAACACTGAAGCTTTCTTT	CASSIAKVGNTEAFF
TRBV3-1	-	TRBJ2-3	-	TGTGCCAGCAGCGCCCCTTTGACGGGGAGCACAGATACGCAGTATTTT	CASSAPLTGSTDTQYF